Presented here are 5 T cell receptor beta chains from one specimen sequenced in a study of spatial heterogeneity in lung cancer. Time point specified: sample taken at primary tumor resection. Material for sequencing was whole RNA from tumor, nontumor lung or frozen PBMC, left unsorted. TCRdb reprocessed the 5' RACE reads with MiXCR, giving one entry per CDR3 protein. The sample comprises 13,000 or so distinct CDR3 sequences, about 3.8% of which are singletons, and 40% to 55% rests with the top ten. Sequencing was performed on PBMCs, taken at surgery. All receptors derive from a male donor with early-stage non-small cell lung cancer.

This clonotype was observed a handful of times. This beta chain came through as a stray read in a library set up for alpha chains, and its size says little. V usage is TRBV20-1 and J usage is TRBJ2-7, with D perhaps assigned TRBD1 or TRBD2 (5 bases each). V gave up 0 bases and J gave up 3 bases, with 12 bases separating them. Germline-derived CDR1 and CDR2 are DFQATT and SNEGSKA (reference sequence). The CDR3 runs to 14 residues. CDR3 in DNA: TGCAGTGCTAGAGATTGGGGGACCCTCTACGAGCAGTACTTC. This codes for CSARDWGTLYEQYF.

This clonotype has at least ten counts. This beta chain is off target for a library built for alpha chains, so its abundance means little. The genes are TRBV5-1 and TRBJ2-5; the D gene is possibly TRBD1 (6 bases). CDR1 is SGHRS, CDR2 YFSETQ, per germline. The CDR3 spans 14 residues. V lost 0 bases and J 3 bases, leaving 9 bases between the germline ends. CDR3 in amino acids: CASSLGTAKETQYF. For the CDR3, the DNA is TGCGCCAGCAGCTTGGGGACAGCGAAAGAGACCCAGTACTTC.

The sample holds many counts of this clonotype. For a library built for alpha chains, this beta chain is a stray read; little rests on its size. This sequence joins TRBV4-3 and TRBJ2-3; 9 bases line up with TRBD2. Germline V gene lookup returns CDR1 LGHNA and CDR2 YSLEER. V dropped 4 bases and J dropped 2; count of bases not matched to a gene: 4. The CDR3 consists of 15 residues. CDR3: CASSRGLAITDTQYF. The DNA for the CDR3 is TGCGCCAGCAGCCGGGGACTAGCCATCACAGATACGCAGTATTTT.

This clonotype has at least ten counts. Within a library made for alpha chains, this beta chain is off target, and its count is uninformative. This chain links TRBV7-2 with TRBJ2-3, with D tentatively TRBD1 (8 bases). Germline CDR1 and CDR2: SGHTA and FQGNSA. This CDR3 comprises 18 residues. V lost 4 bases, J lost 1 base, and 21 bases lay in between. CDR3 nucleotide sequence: TGTGCCAGCAGCTCCACAGGGGGAGGGGGGCCAGGCACAGATACGCAGTATTTT. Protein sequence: CASSSTGGGGPGTDTQYF.

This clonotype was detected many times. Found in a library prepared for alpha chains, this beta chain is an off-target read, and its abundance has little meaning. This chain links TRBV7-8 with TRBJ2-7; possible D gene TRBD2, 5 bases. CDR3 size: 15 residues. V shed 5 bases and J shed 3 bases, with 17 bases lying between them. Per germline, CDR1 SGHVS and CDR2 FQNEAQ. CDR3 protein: CASSQSGRGGYEQYF. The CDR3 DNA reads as TGTGCCAGCAGCCAGAGCGGTCGGGGTGGCTACGAGCAGTACTTC.